This T cell receptor (beta chain) was observed in a study of blood T cell repertoires in COVID-19. Study information: Sites across the United States, Italy and Spain contributed samples from acute and convalescent COVID-19.

Per the original data handling: From reference gene primer amplification, estimates of nucleated cell counts were derived. Assay used: immunoSEQ multiplex PCR; TCRdb lists only in-frame clones, some missing. D and trimming were read from the DNA, whereas the V and J calls and clone size are those reported in that table. The sample lists 150,000 or so clones, roughly 86% seen once, with about 15% in the top ten. The TCR originated in a human donor with acute or convalescent COVID-19. The donor label of this sample is uncertain. The specimen was peripheral blood.

This CDR3 is CAWSALQGISGNTIYF. The DNA for the CDR3 is TGTGCCTGGAGTGCCTTACAGGGGATCTCTGGAAACACCATATATTTT. J is TRBJ1-3 and V is TRBV30, with TRBD1 identical over 7 bases. This CDR3 contains 16 residues. With 1 base clipped from V and 0 bases from J, the junction kept 6 bases outside the gene matches. Germline CDR1 reads GTSNPN; CDR2 reads SVGIG (reference sequence).